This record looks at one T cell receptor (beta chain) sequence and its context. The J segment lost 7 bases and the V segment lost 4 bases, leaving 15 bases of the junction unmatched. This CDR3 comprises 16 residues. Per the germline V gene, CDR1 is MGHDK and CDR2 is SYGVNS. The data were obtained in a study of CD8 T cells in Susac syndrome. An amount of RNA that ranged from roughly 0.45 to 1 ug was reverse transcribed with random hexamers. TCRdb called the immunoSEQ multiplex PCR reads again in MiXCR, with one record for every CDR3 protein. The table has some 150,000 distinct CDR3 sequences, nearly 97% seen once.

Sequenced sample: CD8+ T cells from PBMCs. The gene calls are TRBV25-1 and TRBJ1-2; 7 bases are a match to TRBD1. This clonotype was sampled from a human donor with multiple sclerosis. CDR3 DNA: TGTGCCAGCAGTGCCCCCCACGAAGGGGACAGCTCTGGCTACACCTTC. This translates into CASSAPHEGDSSGYTF.